Listed below are T cell receptor beta chains from one sample, sequenced in a study of blood T cell repertoires in COVID-19. The repertoire was sequenced with immunoSEQ multiplex PCR; TCRdb's copy has only in-frame clones and lacks some. The sample carries fewer than 100,000 clones, roughly 85% recorded once. Sequenced input: peripheral blood. These receptors came from a man over 45 with COVID-19, enrolled during active disease. CDR3s include the opening cysteine and the closing phenylalanine or tryptophan. The D gene is left open where the match is weak. Clone size, where shown, is once, few, many, or a class for clones that have expanded.

TRBJ1-1,TRBV9,13,NA,NA,CASSEYLNTEAFF,TGTGCCAGCAGCGAGTACTTGAACACTGAAGCTTTCTTT
TRBJ2-5,TRBV6-6,13,NA,NA,CASSYRPGETQYF,TGTGCCAGCAGTTACCGCCCGGGGGAGACCCAGTACTTC
TRBJ1-1,TRBV25-1,15,NA,NA,CASTPPTGPGTEAFF,TGTGCCAGCACCCCCCCTACAGGGCCAGGGACTGAAGCTTTCTTT
TRBJ2-1,TRBV2,15,NA,TRBD2,CASSEFLAAHGEQFF,TGTGCCAGCAGTGAATTCCTAGCGGCTCACGGTGAGCAGTTCTTC
TRBJ2-6,TRBV9,16,once,NA,CASSLPGGSGANVLTF,TGTGCCAGCAGCCTCCCCGGGGGCTCTGGGGCCAACGTCCTGACTTTC
TRBJ2-1,TRBV10-3,17,NA,TRBD2,CAISHLGGTSGAGEQFF,TGTGCCATCAGTCACCTCGGAGGGACTAGCGGGGCTGGGGAGCAGTTCTTC
TRBJ1-2,TRBV24-1,13,NA,TRBD1,CATRDRDDYGYTF,TGTGCCACCAGGGACAGGGACGACTATGGCTACACCTTC
TRBJ2-7,TRBV14,14,NA,NA,CASSPETPSYEQYF,TGTGCCAGCAGCCCCGAGACTCCGTCCTACGAGCAGTACTTC
TRBJ2-1,TRBV5-6,19,NA,TRBD2,CASSLDPRASGRGYNEQFF,TGTGCCAGCAGCTTGGACCCGCGGGCTAGCGGGAGGGGTTACAATGAGCAGTTCTTC
TRBJ1-3,TRBV3-1/TRBV3-2,13,NA,NA,CASSPGQGNTIYF,TGTGCCAGCAGCCCCGGGCAGGGGAACACCATATATTTT
TRBJ1-3,TRBV5-1,14,NA,TRBD1,CASSSGTVGNTIYF,TGCGCCAGCAGCTCCGGGACAGTTGGAAACACCATATATTTT
TRBJ1-2,TRBV30,14,NA,TRBD1,CAWSVGDSRYGYTF,TGTGCCTGGAGTGTAGGGGACAGCCGTTATGGCTACACCTTC
TRBJ1-3,TRBV10-3,14,NA,NA,CAISDFGSGNTIYF,TGTGCCATCAGTGATTTCGGCTCTGGAAACACCATATATTTT
TRBJ2-7,TRBV4-2,16,NA,NA,CASSLKQGSLNYEQYF,TGTGCCAGCAGCCTAAAACAGGGCTCCCTTAACTACGAGCAGTACTTC
TRBJ1-6,TRBV5-1,13,NA,TRBD1,CASSLAGQGPLHF,TGCGCCAGCAGCTTGGCGGGACAGGGGCCCCTCCACTTT
TRBJ2-3,TRBV28,15,NA,NA,CASSTPQGATDTQYF,TGTGCCAGCAGTACCCCACAGGGAGCCACAGATACGCAGTATTTT
TRBJ2-7,TRBV27,14,NA,NA,CASSFRPGAYEQYF,TGTGCCAGCAGTTTTAGACCGGGAGCCTACGAGCAGTACTTC
TRBJ2-2,TRBV9,14,NA,NA,CASSAGSAIGELFF,TGTGCCAGCAGCGCCGGGTCAGCGATCGGGGAGCTGTTTTTT
TRBJ1-1,TRBV3-1/TRBV3-2,14,NA,NA,CASSQVAGNPEAFF,TGTGCCAGCAGCCAAGTGGCAGGGAACCCTGAAGCTTTCTTT
TRBJ2-1,TRBV6-1,13,NA,NA,CASSEGYAGYQFF,TGTGCCAGCAGTGAAGGGTACGCGGGATATCAGTTCTTC
TRBJ2-7,TRBV5-6,12,NA,NA,CASSWTQDEQYF,TGTGCCAGCAGTTGGACTCAGGACGAGCAGTACTTC
TRBJ1-1,TRBV2,13,NA,NA,CASSRDSITEAFF,TGTGCCAGCAGTCGAGACAGTATCACTGAAGCTTTCTTT
TRBJ2-4,TRBV2,16,NA,TRBD1,CASSELSGQGKYIQYF,TGTGCCAGCAGCGAATTGTCGGGACAGGGGAAATACATTCAGTACTTC
TRBJ1-1,TRBV27,14,NA,NA,CASSFSTGFTEAFF,TGTGCCAGCAGTTTCTCGACAGGCTTCACTGAAGCTTTCTTT
TRBJ1-2,TRBV18,14,NA,NA,CASSPLGQKGGYTF,TGTGCCAGCTCACCCCTAGGACAGAAAGGCGGCTACACCTTC
TRBJ1-5,TRBV19,16,NA,NA,CASSISGGESNQPQHF,TGTGCCAGTAGTATCAGCGGGGGTGAATCCAATCAGCCCCAGCATTTT
TRBJ2-1,TRBV21-1,15,NA,NA,CASSKRSSGRDEQFF,TGTGCCAGCAGCAAAAGATCTAGCGGGAGAGATGAGCAGTTCTTC
TRBJ2-7,TRBV18,16,NA,TRBD1,CASSPPRQGSSYEQYF,TGTGCCAGCTCACCGCCAAGACAGGGGTCTTCCTACGAGCAGTACTTC
TRBJ2-5,TRBV5-1,14,NA,TRBD2,CASTVAGAAQTQYF,TGCGCCAGCACCGTAGCGGGAGCGGCACAGACCCAGTACTTC
TRBJ2-7,TRBV28,16,NA,TRBD1,CASRAPPGQGAGEQYF,TGTGCCAGCAGGGCACCCCCGGGACAGGGGGCGGGGGAGCAGTACTTC
TRBJ2-6,TRBV3-1/TRBV3-2,14,NA,NA,CASSQSSGANVLTF,TGTGCCAGCAGCCAGAGCTCTGGGGCCAACGTCCTGACTTTC
TRBJ2-1,TRBV6-5,15,NA,NA,CASSLSPSSYNEQFF,TGTGCCAGCAGCTTGAGTCCGAGCTCCTACAATGAGCAGTTCTTC
TRBJ2-5,TRBV3-1/TRBV3-2,16,NA,NA,CASSQEGGWIQETQYF,TGTGCCAGCAGCCAAGAAGGCGGGTGGATCCAAGAGACCCAGTACTTC
TRBJ1-1,TRBV30,12,NA,NA,CAWGAPNTEAFF,TGTGCCTGGGGAGCCCCAAACACTGAAGCTTTCTTT
TRBJ2-1,TRBV7-9,13,NA,NA,CASSFIFGNEQFF,TGTGCCAGCAGCTTCATCTTCGGGAATGAGCAGTTCTTC
TRBJ2-1,TRBV11-2,17,NA,TRBD2,CASSLDREAYSYNEQFF,TGTGCCAGCAGCTTAGACCGGGAGGCTTATTCCTACAATGAGCAGTTCTTC
TRBJ1-4,TRBV15,16,NA,NA,CATSRGPGGYGEKLFF,TGTGCCACCAGCAGAGGTCCCGGCGGGTACGGTGAAAAACTGTTTTTT
TRBJ1-6,TRBV6-6,15,NA,NA,CASSPPAGPGSPLHF,TGTGCCAGCAGTCCTCCCGCGGGACCTGGTTCACCCCTCCACTTT
TRBJ2-5,TRBV7-8,16,NA,TRBD1,CASSLPARDRQETQYF,TGTGCCAGCAGCTTACCCGCTCGGGACAGGCAAGAGACCCAGTACTTC
TRBJ2-3,TRBV4-2,14,NA,TRBD2,CASSQDSGGGLRYF,TGTGCCAGCAGCCAAGATTCGGGGGGTGGACTGAGGTATTTT
TRBJ2-3,TRBV7-3,16,NA,TRBD2,CASSSQTEKGGDTQYF,TGTGCCAGCAGCTCCCAAACCGAGAAGGGAGGGGATACGCAGTATTTT
TRBJ1-5,TRBV4-2,15,NA,NA,CASSRQGGEQQPQHF,TGTGCCAGCAGTCGTCAGGGAGGGGAACAGCAGCCCCAGCATTTT
TRBJ1-2,TRBV27,13,NA,TRBD1,CASSSGQARGYTF,TGTGCCAGCAGTTCCGGACAGGCCCGGGGCTACACCTTC
TRBJ1-2,TRBV20-1,15,NA,TRBD1,CSASLGQHANYGYTF,TGCAGTGCTAGTCTGGGACAGCACGCTAACTATGGCTACACCTTC
TRBJ1-1,TRBV18,13,NA,NA,CASSPDMNTEAFF,TGTGCCAGCTCACCCGACATGAACACTGAAGCTTTCTTT
TRBJ2-7,TRBV10-3,15,NA,TRBD1,CAISEAGTGVNEQYF,TGTGCCATCAGTGAGGCCGGGACAGGGGTCAACGAGCAGTACTTC
TRBJ1-1,TRBV7-9,12,NA,NA,CASSLDLSEAFF,TGTGCCAGCAGCTTAGATTTATCTGAAGCTTTCTTT
TRBJ1-4,TRBV27,14,NA,NA,CATGLTGYDEKLFF,TGTGCCACCGGACTTACAGGGTATGATGAAAAACTGTTTTTT
TRBJ2-2,TRBV6-2/TRBV6-3,17,NA,TRBD2,CASSYPGLAGGSGELFF,TGTGCCAGCAGTTACCCGGGACTAGCGGGAGGCTCCGGGGAGCTGTTTTTT
TRBJ1-6,TRBV7-8,17,NA,NA,CASSLTSFGSYNSPLHF,TGTGCCAGCAGCCTCACCTCATTCGGCTCCTATAATTCACCCCTCCACTTT
TRBJ2-1,TRBV18,14,NA,TRBD1,CASSRRTGINEQFF,TGTGCCAGCTCACGCAGGACAGGAATCAATGAGCAGTTCTTC
TRBJ2-7,TRBV2,14,once,NA,CASTILRSTYEQYF,TGTGCCAGCACCATATTGAGAAGCACCTACGAGCAGTACTTC
TRBJ2-3,TRBV5-1,16,NA,TRBD1,CASSLQTGAGTDTQYF,TGCGCCAGCAGCTTACAGACAGGGGCGGGCACAGATACGCAGTATTTT
TRBJ2-3,TRBV23-1,19,NA,NA,CASSQGATGTRNTTDTQYF,TGCGCCAGCAGTCAAGGGGCCACCGGGACAAGGAATACCACAGATACGCAGTATTTT